This TCR beta chain was sequenced for a study of CD8 T cells in Susac syndrome. Germline V lookup: CDR1 ENHRY, CDR2 SYGVKD. The CDR3 is made up of 15 amino acids. The V and J ends lost 1 base and 4 bases respectively, with 13 bases between them. With random hexamers, reverse transcription was performed on roughly 0.45 to 1 ug of RNA. TCRdb re-derived calls from the immunoSEQ multiplex PCR reads in MiXCR, one entry per CDR3 protein. The sample holds under 200,000 distinct CDR3 sequences, roughly 94% seen once. The chain joins TRBV10-3 to TRBJ1-1; D is ambiguous. Sequenced material: CD4+ T cells from PBMCs. This receptor was obtained from a human donor in good health. CDR3 bases: TGTGCCATCAGTGAGTGGCAGGCGGATTCCACTGAAGCTTTCTTT. Amino acid sequence: CAISEWQADSTEAFF.